These 8 T cell receptor beta chains came from one sample sequenced in a study of blood T cells in healthy people across ages (dated by TCRdb to the mid-2010s). The library came from 5' RACE. TCRdb shows the sequencer as Illumina HiSeq 2500. The second PCR ran for roughly 7 to 11 cycles and used a J-beta primer mix along with a sample-barcoded 5' primer. The public reads were reanalyzed by TCRdb: fastp trimming at Q25, MiXCR alignment, in-frame beta chains only. Each record represents a unique CDR3 protein, reported with the most common genes and DNA among its rows. The sample table contains about 930,000 distinct CDR3 sequences; only one count was recorded for 25% to 30% of them. The top ten clones comprise about 9.4% of the sample. These same records also appear under a second study, on T cells of mothers and their children.

Source material: blood. Every receptor here comes from a woman between 40 and 50 years old in good health.

Many counts were recorded for this clonotype. The chain combines TRBV7-8 with TRBJ1-4; no definite D call. Trimming removed 0 bases at V and 0 bases at J, with 17 bases between. CDR3 length equals 19 residues. Germline V gene data show CDR1 as SGHVS and CDR2 as FQNEAQ. CDR3 in amino acids: CASSLARLAVQATNEKLFF. CDR3 nucleotides: TGTGCCAGCAGCTTAGCCAGACTGGCAGTACAAGCAACTAATGAAAAACTGTTTTTT.

As concerns this clonotype: Given a much more abundant clone one base away, this may be a read error. CDR3 bases: TGTGCCAGCAGTTTCCAGTTCCCCGCATCCCCGTACTTC. This sequence encodes CASSFQFPASPYF. The V gene is TRBV12-3 or TRBV12-4, the J gene TRBJ2-7, with D uncertain. The V end was cut by 3 bases, the J end by 12 bases, with 18 bases between. CDR3 length: 13 residues.

The chain joins TRBV7-2 to TRBJ2-2, with a weak D call TRBD2 (7 bases). This CDR3 has 15 residues. Trimming pared 5 bases from V and 6 bases from J, leaving 16 bases between. Germline V CDR1 and CDR2: SGHTA, FQGNSA. In DNA form, the CDR3 reads TGTGCCAGCAGCCCACCCGGGGGGCGGGCCGGGGAGCTGTTTTTT. Protein sequence: CASSPPGGRAGELFF.

As concerns this clonotype: A read error may be the cause here, since a much bigger clone is one base away. J is TRBJ2-7 and V is TRBV5-5; TRBD1 matches 7 bases. The germline V gene has CDR1 SGHKS and CDR2 YYEKEE (reference sequence). The CDR3 has 15 amino acids. CDR3 in amino acids: CAGSRDRDLPYEQYF. CDR3 DNA: TGTGCCGGCAGCCGAGACAGGGATCTCCCCTACGAGCAGTACTTC.

This clonotype has a count of ten or more. V gene TRBV29-1 combines with J gene TRBJ2-7; 7 nucleotides match TRBD2. Trimming removed 1 base from V and 6 bases from J; junction bases left unmatched: 9. There are 14 residues in the CDR3. The germline gives CDR1 SQVTM, CDR2 ANQGSEA. CDR3 in DNA: TGCAGCGTTGAAGGGGGGGGTACTTCGTTCGAGCAGTACTTC. The encoded protein is CSVEGGGTSFEQYF.

This clonotype was seen many times. V gene TRBV20-1 combines with J gene TRBJ1-6, with D perhaps TRBD1 (6 bases). The CDR3 contains 17 residues. Trimming took 3 bases from V and 2 from J, leaving 17 bases between them. Germline CDR1 is DFQATT and CDR2 is SNEGSKA (reference sequence). CDR3: CSARDRGGATYNSPLHF. In DNA form, the CDR3 reads TGCAGTGCTAGGGACCGGGGGGGCGCGACCTATAATTCACCCCTCCACTTT.

This chain connects TRBV5-1 to TRBJ2-7; 10 bases map to TRBD2. Germline assignment: CDR1 SGHRS and CDR2 YFSETQ. This CDR3 is 15 amino acids long. J was trimmed by 5 bases and V by 2 bases; bases with no gene match: 7. CDR3 coding DNA: TGCGCCAGCAGCTTTTCGGGACTAGCGTTCGACGAGCAGTACTTC. Translated: CASSFSGLAFDEQYF.

This clonotype appeared many times. The chain links TRBV7-3 to TRBJ2-1; TRBD2 matches 10 bases. V gave up 0 bases and J gave up 6 bases; unmatched junction bases: 5. CDR1 and CDR2 from the germline V gene are SGHTA and FQGTGA. CDR3 length: 16 amino acids. Here the CDR3 reads CASSLTSSGGANEQFF. The CDR3 nucleotides read TGTGCCAGCAGCTTAACGTCTAGCGGGGGAGCCAATGAGCAGTTCTTC.